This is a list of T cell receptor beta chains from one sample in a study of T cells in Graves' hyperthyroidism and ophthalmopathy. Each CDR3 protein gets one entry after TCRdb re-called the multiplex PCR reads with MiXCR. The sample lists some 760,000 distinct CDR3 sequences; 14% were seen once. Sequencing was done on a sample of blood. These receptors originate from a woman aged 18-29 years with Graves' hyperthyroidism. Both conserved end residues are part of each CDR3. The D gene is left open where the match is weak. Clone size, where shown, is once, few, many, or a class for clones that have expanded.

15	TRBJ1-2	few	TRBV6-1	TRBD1	CASRPGQGARSGYTF	TGTGCCAGCAGACCGGGACAGGGGGCCAGAAGCGGCTACACCTTC
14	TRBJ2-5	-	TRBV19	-	CASSIRIHGETQYF	TGTGCCAGTAGTATAAGAATTCACGGGGAGACCCAGTACTTC
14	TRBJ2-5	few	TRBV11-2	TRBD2	CASSPGGGEETQYF	TGTGCCAGCAGCCCCGGGGGGGGGGAAGAGACCCAGTACTTC
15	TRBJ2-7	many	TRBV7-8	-	CASTLGRGRLYEQYF	TGTGCCAGTACGCTTGGGCGTGGCCGCCTCTACGAGCAGTACTTC
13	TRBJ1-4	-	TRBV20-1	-	CSARRGWDEKLFF	TGCAGTGCTAGGCGGGGGTGGGATGAAAAACTGTTTTTT
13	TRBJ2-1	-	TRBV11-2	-	CASRSGGAGEQFF	TGTGCCAGCAGATCTGGTGGGGCGGGTGAGCAGTTCTTC
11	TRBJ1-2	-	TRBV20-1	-	CSARVNYGYTF	TGCAGTGCTAGAGTGAACTATGGCTACACCTTC
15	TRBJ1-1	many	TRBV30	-	CAWSLWASRNTEAFF	TGTGCCTGGAGCCTTTGGGCCAGTCGGAACACTGAAGCTTTCTTT
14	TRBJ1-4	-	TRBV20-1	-	CSASRNRREEKLFF	TGCAGTGCTAGCCGAAACAGGAGGGAGGAAAAACTGTTTTTT
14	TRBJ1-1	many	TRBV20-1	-	CSARRTTRGTEAFF	TGCAGTGCTAGACGGACAACTAGGGGCACTGAAGCTTTCTTT
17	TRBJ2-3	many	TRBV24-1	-	CATSEDPGTESTDTQYF	TGTGCCACCAGTGAAGATCCCGGGACGGAGAGCACAGATACGCAGTATTTT
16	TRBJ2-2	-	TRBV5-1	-	CASSRTGTGNTGELFF	TGCGCCAGCAGCCGAACCGGGACGGGGAACACCGGGGAGCTGTTTTTT
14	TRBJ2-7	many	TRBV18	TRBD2	CASSLIAGTYEQYF	TGTGCCAGCTCACTTATAGCGGGTACCTACGAGCAGTACTTC
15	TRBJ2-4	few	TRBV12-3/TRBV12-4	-	CASSFGSWAKNIQYF	TGTGCCAGCAGTTTTGGGAGTTGGGCCAAAAACATTCAGTACTTC
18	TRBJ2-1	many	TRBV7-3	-	CASSDLGLTLSTYNEQFF	TGTGCCAGCAGCGACTTGGGGCTTACCCTTAGCACCTACAATGAGCAGTTCTTC
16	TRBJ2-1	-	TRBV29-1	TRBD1	CSAPDPDRGHYNEQFF	TGCAGCGCCCCCGACCCCGACAGGGGACATTACAATGAGCAGTTCTTC
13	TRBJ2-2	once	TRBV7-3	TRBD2	CASMTSDTGELFF	TGTGCCAGCATGACTAGCGACACCGGGGAGCTGTTTTTT
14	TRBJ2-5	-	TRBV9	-	CASSVVEEGETQYF	TGTGCCAGCAGCGTAGTGGAGGAGGGCGAGACCCAGTACTTC
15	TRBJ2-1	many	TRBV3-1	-	CASSQEGGRVVEQFF	TGTGCCAGCAGCCAAGAAGGTGGGAGAGTTGTTGAGCAGTTCTTC
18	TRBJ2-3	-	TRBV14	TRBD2	CASSQGETSGYFTDTQYF	TGTGCCAGCAGCCAAGGAGAGACTAGCGGATACTTCACAGATACGCAGTATTTT
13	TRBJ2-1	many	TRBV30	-	CAWSVGDYNEQFF	TGTGCCTGGAGTGTAGGGGATTACAATGAGCAGTTCTTC
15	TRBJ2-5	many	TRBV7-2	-	CASSFGANLQETQYF	TGTGCCAGCAGCTTCGGGGCTAACCTACAAGAGACCCAGTACTTC
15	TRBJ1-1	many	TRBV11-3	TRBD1	CASSTRQGKSTEAFF	TGTGCCAGCAGCACGAGACAGGGGAAGTCCACTGAAGCTTTCTTT
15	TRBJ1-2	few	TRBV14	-	CASSQTGRGYYGYTF	TGTGCCAGCAGCCAAACAGGGAGGGGATACTATGGCTACACCTTC
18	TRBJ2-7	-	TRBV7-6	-	CASSSRVGGALKSYEQYF	TGTGCCAGCAGTTCCCGCGTCGGTGGGGCTCTGAAGTCTTACGAGCAGTACTTC
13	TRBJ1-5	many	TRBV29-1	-	CSVRGGSNQPQHF	TGCAGCGTGAGGGGGGGGTCCAATCAGCCCCAGCATTTT
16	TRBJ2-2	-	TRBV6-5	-	CASSYSLLTNTGELFF	TGTGCCAGCAGTTACTCGTTACTAACGAACACCGGGGAGCTGTTTTTT
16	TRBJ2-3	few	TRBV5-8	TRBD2	CASSFRDYELGDTQYF	TGTGCCAGCAGCTTCCGGGACTACGAGCTCGGAGATACGCAGTATTTT
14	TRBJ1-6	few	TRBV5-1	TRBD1	CASSAGQANSPLHF	TGCGCCAGCAGCGCGGGACAGGCTAATTCACCCCTCCACTTT
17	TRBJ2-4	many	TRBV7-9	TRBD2	CASSDTLAGVSKNIQYF	TGTGCCAGCAGCGACACTCTAGCGGGAGTGTCCAAAAACATTCAGTACTTC
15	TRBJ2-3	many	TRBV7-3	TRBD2	CASSLGLHSTDTQYF	TGTGCCAGCAGCTTGGGACTACATAGCACAGATACGCAGTATTTT
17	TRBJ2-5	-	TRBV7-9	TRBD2	CASSFGLAGPPQETQYF	TGTGCCAGCAGCTTTGGACTAGCGGGACCCCCCCAAGAGACCCAGTACTTC
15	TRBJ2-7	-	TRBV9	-	CASSVAPGSGYEQYF	TGTGCCAGCAGCGTAGCCCCGGGGAGTGGGTACGAGCAGTACTTC
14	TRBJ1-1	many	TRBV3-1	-	CASSHVALNTEAFF	TGTGCCAGCAGCCATGTGGCCCTCAACACTGAAGCTTTCTTT
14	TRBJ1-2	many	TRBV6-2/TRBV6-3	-	CASSYSQANYGYTF	TGTGCCAGCAGTTATTCCCAGGCTAACTATGGCTACACCTTC
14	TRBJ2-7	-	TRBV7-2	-	CASSLSRLTYEQYF	TGTGCCAGCAGCTTAAGTCGCTTAACCTACGAGCAGTACTTC
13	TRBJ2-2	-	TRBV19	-	CASRGLMTGELFF	TGTGCCAGTAGGGGCTTGATGACCGGGGAGCTGTTTTTT
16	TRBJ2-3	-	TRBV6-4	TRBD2	CASSEASGTVTDTQYF	TGTGCCAGCAGTGAAGCTAGCGGGACGGTGACAGATACGCAGTATTTT
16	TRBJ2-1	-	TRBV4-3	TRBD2	CASSQGRLAGENEQFF	TGCGCCAGCAGCCAAGGGCGCCTAGCGGGAGAAAATGAGCAGTTCTTC
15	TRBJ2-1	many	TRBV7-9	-	CASSLSVAGKNEQFF	TGTGCCAGCAGCTTATCGGTGGCGGGGAAAAATGAGCAGTTCTTC